The sequence of this T cell receptor beta chain was determined in a study of blood T cells in healthy people across ages. Study-wide results and limits: Lack of knowledge of donor CMV status possibly confounded expanded clonotype changes. The study found more naive CD4+ cells and higher diversity in long-lived than aged donors. Strong correlation linked observed beta diversity and percent naive T cells.

There are many counts of this clonotype. The antigen remains unidentified. It was with a sample-barcoded 5' primer and a J-beta primer mix that a second PCR of about 6 to 12 cycles was run. Carrying 12 random nucleotides, a template-switch adaptor labeled each individual cDNA molecule. TCRdb ran MiXCR on the 5' RACE reads and lists one entry per CDR3 protein. The sample has 1.5 million to 2 million distinct CDR3 sequences, roughly 27% seen once; the top ten hold 7.7%. Sample: blood. The TCR sequence derives from a woman in her thirties in good health.

The CDR3 reads CSVSSVGDSYEQYF. The CDR3 DNA follows: TGCAGCGTGTCGAGCGTGGGGGACTCCTACGAGCAGTACTTC. J is TRBJ2-7 and V is TRBV29-1; D assignment may be TRBD1 or TRBD2 (5 bases each). V was trimmed by 6 bases and J by 0 bases, leaving 15 bases between them. This CDR3 is 14 amino acids long. Germline values: CDR1 SQVTM, CDR2 ANQGSEA.